Reported below is one T cell receptor beta chain. Its specificity is unknown. The record originates from a study of PD-1 blockade in classical Hodgkin lymphoma. Study-level points and caveats: After ASCT, patients who started nivolumab under 1 year later were excluded. Whereas CD4+ TCR diversity had risen significantly by C4D1, CD8+ TCR diversity had not. Patients newly diagnosed and complete responders had comparable baseline diversity.

Per the germline V gene, CDR1 is LGHNA and CDR2 is YSLEER. The CDR3 spans 15 residues. Unmatched junction bases numbered 10, after V lost 2 bases and J lost 8 bases. Using immunoSEQ multiplex PCR, the repertoire was profiled, and TCRdb retains in-frame clones only, with some absent. Among some 7,100 clones, about 74% were seen once, and the ten largest hold just under 7.5%. All patients relapsed after autologous stem cell transplantation, and brentuximab vedotin exposure varied. Researchers report purifying CD4+ T cells from thawed PBMCs by magnetic negative selection. When best responses were assessed, they were complete response, partial response or progressive disease.

This chain connects TRBV4-3 to TRBJ1-2; 8 bases map to TRBD1. This clonotype was obtained from a human donor with classical Hodgkin lymphoma. Source: CD4+ T cells from blood, taken at baseline. The chain's CDR3 is CASSQWADRAGGYTF. CDR3 coding DNA: TGCGCCAGCAGCCAATGGGCGGACAGGGCAGGGGGCTACACCTTC.